These T cell receptor beta chains were read from a single sample in a study of blood T cells in healthy people across ages. TCRdb reprocessed the 5' RACE reads with MiXCR, giving one entry per CDR3 protein. The sample contains hundreds of thousands of distinct CDR3 sequences, roughly 49% of which appear only once. Sequencing was performed on blood. Receptor source: a woman aged 60-75 years in good health. Each CDR3 is given without its conserved first and last residue.

j_gene: -; v_gene: TRBV20-1; CDR3aa: SARRPPRYEQY
j_gene: TRBJ1-2; v_gene: TRBV7-2; CDR3aa: ASGLGDRYGYT
j_gene: TRBJ2-5; v_gene: TRBV5-1; CDR3aa: ASNSLREKGLETQY
j_gene: TRBJ2-1; v_gene: TRBV6-6; CDR3aa: ASKRLAGGLDEQF
j_gene: TRBJ1-2; v_gene: TRBV7-2; CDR3aa: ASSKRTGEDGYT
j_gene: TRBJ1-2; v_gene: TRBV29-1; CDR3aa: SVAGNYGYT
j_gene: -; v_gene: TRBV20-1; CDR3aa: SARYASASSYNEQY
j_gene: TRBJ1-5; v_gene: TRBV15; CDR3aa: ATSRPDSSNQPQH
j_gene: TRBJ2-1; v_gene: TRBV2; CDR3aa: ASREGMGGDEQF
j_gene: TRBJ2-1; v_gene: TRBV11-2; CDR3aa: ASSTTSVQEQF
j_gene: TRBJ2-3; v_gene: TRBV7-2; CDR3aa: ASSLVGVAGYTQY
j_gene: TRBJ2-1; v_gene: TRBV5-1; CDR3aa: ASSFRGQVYNEQF
j_gene: TRBJ2-7; v_gene: TRBV5-1; CDR3aa: ASSLATYGSYEQY
j_gene: TRBJ2-7; v_gene: TRBV7-9; CDR3aa: ASSVGTGEQY
j_gene: TRBJ1-1; v_gene: TRBV4-2; CDR3aa: ASSQDAGRPEAF
j_gene: TRBJ2-1; v_gene: TRBV20-1; CDR3aa: SAREAGLAGDYNEQF
j_gene: TRBJ2-7; v_gene: TRBV20-1; CDR3aa: SARTSGSLSYEQY
j_gene: TRBJ1-5; v_gene: TRBV5-1; CDR3aa: ASSLTGLNQPQH
j_gene: TRBJ2-1; v_gene: TRBV2; CDR3aa: ASSEGGRAGKSF
j_gene: TRBJ2-7; v_gene: TRBV9; CDR3aa: ASSKGQTYEQY
j_gene: TRBJ2-1; v_gene: TRBV10-3; CDR3aa: AISGLAGARNEQF
j_gene: TRBJ2-7; v_gene: TRBV20-1; CDR3aa: SARDHGSSYEQY
j_gene: TRBJ1-5; v_gene: TRBV3-1; CDR3aa: ASSQFLGGQPQH
j_gene: TRBJ2-1; v_gene: TRBV29-1; CDR3aa: SAQAGGNNEQF
j_gene: TRBJ2-5; v_gene: TRBV3-1; CDR3aa: ASSQVGAPQETQY
j_gene: TRBJ1-1; v_gene: TRBV6-6; CDR3aa: ASSDVAANTEAF
j_gene: TRBJ2-7; v_gene: TRBV11-3; CDR3aa: ASSLDPGSSYNEQY
j_gene: TRBJ2-3; v_gene: TRBV4-3; CDR3aa: ASSERDTRPDTQY
j_gene: TRBJ1-1; v_gene: TRBV5-1; CDR3aa: AGSREGAKNTEAF
j_gene: TRBJ2-5; v_gene: TRBV7-2; CDR3aa: ASSQGQGGSYQETQY
j_gene: TRBJ2-7; v_gene: TRBV28; CDR3aa: ASSLLHDYEQY
j_gene: TRBJ2-6; v_gene: TRBV10-3; CDR3aa: AISDLLDSGANVLT
j_gene: TRBJ2-1; v_gene: TRBV11-2; CDR3aa: ASSFTGTTAYNEQF
j_gene: TRBJ1-2; v_gene: TRBV18; CDR3aa: ASSPAGGTNYGYT
j_gene: TRBJ2-1; v_gene: TRBV7-3; CDR3aa: ASSTGGASYNEQF
j_gene: TRBJ1-2; v_gene: TRBV5-8; CDR3aa: ASSLGGTYHGYT
j_gene: TRBJ2-7; v_gene: TRBV28; CDR3aa: ASSSIKNVAGALYEQY
j_gene: -; v_gene: TRBV2; CDR3aa: ASTLLGTQY
j_gene: TRBJ1-1; v_gene: TRBV29-1; CDR3aa: SVTSGTEAF
j_gene: TRBJ2-7; v_gene: TRBV27; CDR3aa: ASSYRASYEQY